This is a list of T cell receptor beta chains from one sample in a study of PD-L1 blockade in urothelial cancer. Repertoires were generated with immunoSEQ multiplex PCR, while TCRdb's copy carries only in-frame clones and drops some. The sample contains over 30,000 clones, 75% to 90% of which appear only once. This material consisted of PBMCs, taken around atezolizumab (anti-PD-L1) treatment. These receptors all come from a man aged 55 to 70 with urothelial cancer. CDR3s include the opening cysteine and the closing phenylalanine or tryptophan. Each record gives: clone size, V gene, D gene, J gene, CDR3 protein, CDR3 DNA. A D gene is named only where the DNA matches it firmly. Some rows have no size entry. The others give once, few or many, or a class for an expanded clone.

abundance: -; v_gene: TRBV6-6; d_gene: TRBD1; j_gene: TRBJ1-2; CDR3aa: CASSPGTVWGYTF; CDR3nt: TGTGCCAGCAGTCCGGGGACAGTATGGGGCTACACCTTC
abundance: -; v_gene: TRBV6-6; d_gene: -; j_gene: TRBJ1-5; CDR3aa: CASSYSSGTKHF; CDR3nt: TGTGCCAGCAGTTACTCCTCCGGGACAAAGCATTTT
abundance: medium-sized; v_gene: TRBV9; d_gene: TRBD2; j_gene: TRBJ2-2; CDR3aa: CASSPQGLAGTGELFF; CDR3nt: TGTGCCAGCAGCCCCCAGGGACTAGCGGGCACCGGGGAGCTGTTTTTT
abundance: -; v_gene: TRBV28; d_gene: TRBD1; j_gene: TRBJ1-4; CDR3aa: CASSQPGTVEKLFF; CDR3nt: TGTGCCAGCAGTCAGCCAGGGACAGTTGAAAAACTGTTTTTT
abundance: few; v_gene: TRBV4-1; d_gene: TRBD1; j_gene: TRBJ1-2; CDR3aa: CASSQKPGQVAYTF; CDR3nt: TGCGCCAGCAGCCAAAAACCGGGACAGGTCGCCTACACCTTC
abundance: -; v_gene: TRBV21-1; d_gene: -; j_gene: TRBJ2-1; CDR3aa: CASRIPGQGSHPYNEQFF; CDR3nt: TGTGCCAGCAGGATCCCGGGACAGGGTAGCCACCCATACAATGAGCAGTTCTTC
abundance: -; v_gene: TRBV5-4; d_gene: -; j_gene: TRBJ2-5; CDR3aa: CASSLGQGDIWETQYF; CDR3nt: TGTGCCAGCAGCTTAGGTCAAGGGGATATTTGGGAGACCCAGTACTTC
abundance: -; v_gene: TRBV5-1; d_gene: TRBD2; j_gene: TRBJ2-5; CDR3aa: CASSFGLAETQYF; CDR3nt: TGCGCCAGCAGCTTCGGACTAGCAGAGACCCAGTACTTC
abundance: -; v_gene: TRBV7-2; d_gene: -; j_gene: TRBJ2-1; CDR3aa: CASSPARGRAYNEQFF; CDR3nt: TGTGCCAGCAGCCCGGCCAGGGGAAGGGCCTACAATGAGCAGTTCTTC
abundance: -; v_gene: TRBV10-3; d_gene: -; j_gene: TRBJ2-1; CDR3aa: CAISPTYNEQFF; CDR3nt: TGTGCCATCAGTCCAACATATAATGAGCAGTTCTTC
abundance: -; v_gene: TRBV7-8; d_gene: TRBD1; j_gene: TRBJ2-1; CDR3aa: CASGGTGDPSSYNEQFF; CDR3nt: TGTGCCAGCGGGGGGACAGGGGATCCAAGCTCCTACAATGAGCAGTTCTTC
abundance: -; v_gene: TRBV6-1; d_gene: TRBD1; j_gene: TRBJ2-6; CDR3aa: CASSAGQGSSGANVLTF; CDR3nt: TGTGCCAGCAGTGCCGGACAGGGTTCCTCTGGGGCCAACGTCCTGACTTTC
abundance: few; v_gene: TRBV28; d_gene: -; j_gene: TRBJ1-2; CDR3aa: CASSEGVYGYTF; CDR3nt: TGTGCCAGCAGCGAGGGGGTCTATGGCTACACCTTC
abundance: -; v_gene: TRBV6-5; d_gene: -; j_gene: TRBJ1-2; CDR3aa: CASSYSGTGGDYGYTF; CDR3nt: TGTGCCAGCAGTTACTCGGGTACGGGGGGAGACTATGGCTACACCTTC
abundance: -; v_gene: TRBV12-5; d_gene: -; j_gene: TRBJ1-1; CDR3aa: CASGLMGRGEAFF; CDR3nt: TGTGCTAGTGGTTTGATGGGGAGGGGTGAAGCTTTCTTT
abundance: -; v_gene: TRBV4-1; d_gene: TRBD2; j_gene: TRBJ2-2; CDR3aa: CASSPRLAGGPTGELFF; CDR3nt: TGCGCCAGCAGCCCTCGACTAGCGGGAGGGCCCACCGGGGAGCTGTTTTTT
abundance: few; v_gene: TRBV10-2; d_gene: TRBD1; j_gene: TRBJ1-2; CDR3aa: CASSESRQGAGYTF; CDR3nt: TGCGCCAGCAGTGAGTCGAGACAGGGAGCTGGCTACACCTTC
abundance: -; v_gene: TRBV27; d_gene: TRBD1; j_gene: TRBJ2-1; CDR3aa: CASRPKPTWTGMYNEQFF; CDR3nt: TGTGCCAGCAGACCCAAGCCGACCTGGACAGGGATGTACAATGAGCAGTTCTTC
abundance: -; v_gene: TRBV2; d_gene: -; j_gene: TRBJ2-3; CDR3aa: CASSVVGRGDTQYF; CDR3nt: TGTGCCAGCAGTGTTGTGGGACGGGGGGATACGCAGTATTTT
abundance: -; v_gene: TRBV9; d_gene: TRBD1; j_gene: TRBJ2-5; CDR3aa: CASSVGRRDRVQETQYF; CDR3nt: TGTGCCAGCAGCGTAGGTCGCCGGGACAGGGTCCAAGAGACCCAGTACTTC
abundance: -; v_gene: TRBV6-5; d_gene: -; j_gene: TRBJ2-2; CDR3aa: CASRRRRDLTGELFF; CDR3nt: TGTGCCAGCAGGCGCAGGAGGGACCTCACCGGGGAGCTGTTTTTT
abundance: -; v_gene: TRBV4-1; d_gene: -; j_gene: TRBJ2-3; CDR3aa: CASSLSNREGTDTQYF; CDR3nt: TGCGCCAGCAGCCTTTCCAACAGGGAAGGCACAGATACGCAGTATTTT
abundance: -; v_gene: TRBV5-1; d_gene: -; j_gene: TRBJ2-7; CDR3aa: CASSSSPGHPNEDEQYF; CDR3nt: TGCGCCAGCAGCTCATCTCCGGGTCACCCGAATGAGGACGAGCAGTACTTC
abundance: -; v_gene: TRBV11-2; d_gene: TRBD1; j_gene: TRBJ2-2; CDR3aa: CASSQQGFGDTGELFF; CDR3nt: TGTGCCAGCAGCCAACAGGGGTTTGGCGACACCGGGGAGCTGTTTTTT
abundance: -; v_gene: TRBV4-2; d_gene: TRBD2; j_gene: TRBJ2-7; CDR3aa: CASSHSLAGYEQYF; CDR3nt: TGTGCCAGCAGCCATTCACTAGCGGGTTACGAGCAGTACTTC
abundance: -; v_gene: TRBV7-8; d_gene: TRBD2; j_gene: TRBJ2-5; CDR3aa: CASSQEGLWETQYF; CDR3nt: TGTGCCAGCAGCCAAGAGGGACTATGGGAGACCCAGTACTTC
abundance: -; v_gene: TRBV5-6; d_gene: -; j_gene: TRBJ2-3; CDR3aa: CASSLRETGTQYF; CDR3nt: TGTGCCAGCAGCTTGCGGGAGACTGGTACGCAGTATTTT
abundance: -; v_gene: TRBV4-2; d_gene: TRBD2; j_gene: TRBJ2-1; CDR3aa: CASSRVLAGGPNEQFF; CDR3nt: TGTGCCAGCAGCCGCGTGCTAGCGGGAGGGCCCAATGAGCAGTTCTTC
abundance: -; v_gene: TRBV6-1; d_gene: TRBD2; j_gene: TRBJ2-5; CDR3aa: CASSGLAGGPGTQYF; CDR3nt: TGTGCCAGCAGTGGTCTAGCGGGAGGGCCTGGGACCCAGTACTTC
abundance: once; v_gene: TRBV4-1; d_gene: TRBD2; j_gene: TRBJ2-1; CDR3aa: CASSQGLGTSGRKPYNEQFF; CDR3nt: TGCGCCAGCAGCCAAGGATTAGGGACTAGCGGGAGGAAGCCCTACAATGAGCAGTTCTTC
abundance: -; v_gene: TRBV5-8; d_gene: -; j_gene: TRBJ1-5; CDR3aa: CASSTGQLLSNQPQHF; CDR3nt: TGTGCCAGCAGCACAGGACAGCTCCTATCCAATCAGCCCCAGCATTTT
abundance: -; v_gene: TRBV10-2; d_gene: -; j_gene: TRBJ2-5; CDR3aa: CASSGAGLKETQYF; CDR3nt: TGCGCCAGCAGTGGGGCGGGGCTTAAGGAGACCCAGTACTTC
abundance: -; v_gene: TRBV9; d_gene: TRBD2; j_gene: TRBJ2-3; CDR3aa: CASSVSAGGGWADTQYF; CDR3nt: TGTGCCAGCAGCGTATCGGCGGGGGGAGGGTGGGCAGATACGCAGTATTTT
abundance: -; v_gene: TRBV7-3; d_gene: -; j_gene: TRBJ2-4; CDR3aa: CASSSGQTRDIQYF; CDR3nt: TGTGCCAGCAGCTCAGGACAGACCCGAGACATTCAGTACTTC
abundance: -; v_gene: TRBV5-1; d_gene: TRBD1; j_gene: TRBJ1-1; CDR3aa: CASSFSGTGNTEAFF; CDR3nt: TGCGCCAGCAGCTTTTCCGGGACAGGGAACACTGAAGCTTTCTTT
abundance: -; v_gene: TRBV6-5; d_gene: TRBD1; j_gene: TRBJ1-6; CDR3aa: CASSRYRGVDSPLHF; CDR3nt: TGTGCCAGCAGTCGCTACAGGGGGGTAGATTCACCCCTCCACTTT
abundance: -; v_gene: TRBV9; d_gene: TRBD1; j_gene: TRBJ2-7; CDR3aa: CASSATGTGTEQYF; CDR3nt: TGTGCCAGCAGCGCAACCGGGACAGGGACCGAGCAGTACTTC
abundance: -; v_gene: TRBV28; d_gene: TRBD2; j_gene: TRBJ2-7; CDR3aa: CASSKGLAGNYEQYF; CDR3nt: TGTGCCAGCTCGAAAGGACTAGCGGGGAACTACGAGCAGTACTTC
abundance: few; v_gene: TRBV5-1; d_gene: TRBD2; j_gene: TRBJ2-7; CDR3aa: CASSLADGGAYEQYF; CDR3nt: TGCGCCAGCAGCTTGGCCGACGGGGGGGCCTACGAGCAGTACTTC
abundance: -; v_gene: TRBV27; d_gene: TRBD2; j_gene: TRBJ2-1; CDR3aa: CASMGLAGGDSYNEQFF; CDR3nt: TGTGCCAGCATGGGACTAGCGGGGGGTGACTCCTACAATGAGCAGTTCTTC